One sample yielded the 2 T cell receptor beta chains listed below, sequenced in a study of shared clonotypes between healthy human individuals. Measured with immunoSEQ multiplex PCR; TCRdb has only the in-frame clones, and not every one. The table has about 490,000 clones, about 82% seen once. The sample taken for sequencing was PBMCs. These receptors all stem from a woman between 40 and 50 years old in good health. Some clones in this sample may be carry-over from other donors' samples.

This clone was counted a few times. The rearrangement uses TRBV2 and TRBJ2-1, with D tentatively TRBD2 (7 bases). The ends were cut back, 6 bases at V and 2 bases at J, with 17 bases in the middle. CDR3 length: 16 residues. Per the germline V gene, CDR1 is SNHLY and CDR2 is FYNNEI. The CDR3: CASSQGGGRAYNEQFF. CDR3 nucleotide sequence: TGTGCCAGCAGCCAAGGGGGTGGGAGGGCCTACAATGAGCAGTTCTTC.

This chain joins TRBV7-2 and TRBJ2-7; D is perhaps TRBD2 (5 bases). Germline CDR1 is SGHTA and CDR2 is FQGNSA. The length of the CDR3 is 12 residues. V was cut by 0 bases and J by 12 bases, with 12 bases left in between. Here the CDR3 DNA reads TGTGCCAGCAGCTTAGCCAGGACTTACTTGTACTTC. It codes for CASSLARTYLYF.